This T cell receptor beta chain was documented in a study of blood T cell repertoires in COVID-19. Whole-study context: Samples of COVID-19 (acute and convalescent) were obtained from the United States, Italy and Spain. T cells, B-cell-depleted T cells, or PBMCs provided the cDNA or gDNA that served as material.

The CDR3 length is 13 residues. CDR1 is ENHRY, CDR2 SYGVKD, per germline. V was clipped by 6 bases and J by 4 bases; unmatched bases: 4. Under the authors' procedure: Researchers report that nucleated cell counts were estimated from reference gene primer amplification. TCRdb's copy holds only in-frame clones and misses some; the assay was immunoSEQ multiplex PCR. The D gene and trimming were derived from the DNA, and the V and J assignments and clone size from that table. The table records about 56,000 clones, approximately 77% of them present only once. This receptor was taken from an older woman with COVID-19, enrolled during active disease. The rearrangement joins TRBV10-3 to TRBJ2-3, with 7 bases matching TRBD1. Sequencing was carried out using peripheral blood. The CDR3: CAIRGTDSDTQYF. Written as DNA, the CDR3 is TGTGCCATCAGGGGGACAGACTCAGATACGCAGTATTTT.